The rows below give T cell receptor beta chains drawn from one sample of a study of response to subunit inactivated influenza vaccine. Each CDR3 protein is one row after TCRdb ran MiXCR on the RT-PCR reads. The data hold some 800,000 distinct CDR3 sequences, with less than 25% observed a single time. The input for sequencing was PBMCs from blood, taken 4 to 6 days after vaccination. Every receptor here comes from a man aged 45 to 65 who received an inactivated influenza vaccine. CDR3s include the opening cysteine and the closing phenylalanine or tryptophan. Fields, in order: V gene, D gene, J gene, clone size, CDR3 protein, CDR3 DNA. D genes are given only for firm matches. Where a row states a size, it is once, few, many or the class of an expanded clone; other rows omit it.

V: TRBV24-1
D: .
J: TRBJ2-1
size: .
CDR3: CATSDLQSGPGQFF
DNA: TGTGCCACCAGTGATTTGCAAAGTGGCCCCGGGCAGTTCTTC

V: TRBV7-2
D: .
J: TRBJ1-5
size: few
CDR3: CASSRIRGVMEPQHF
DNA: TGTGCCAGCAGCCGCATTAGGGGTGTCATGGAGCCCCAGCATTTT

V: TRBV20-1
D: TRBD2
J: TRBJ2-5
size: .
CDR3: CSARDSSGALAVLETQYF
DNA: TGCAGTGCTAGAGATTCGTCCGGGGCACTAGCGGTTTTAGAGACCCAGTACTTC

V: TRBV5-1
D: .
J: TRBJ2-3
size: .
CDR3: CASSLVVGTSTDTQYF
DNA: TGCGCCAGCAGCTTGGTTGTAGGAACTAGCACAGATACGCAGTATTTT

V: TRBV19
D: .
J: TRBJ1-5
size: .
CDR3: CASSIRSPWTVNQPQHF
DNA: TGTGCCAGTAGTATTCGATCCCCTTGGACAGTGAATCAGCCCCAGCATTTT

V: TRBV27
D: TRBD2
J: TRBJ2-7
size: many
CDR3: CASSLYPPKRDPHEQYF
DNA: TGTGCCAGCAGTTTATACCCCCCAAAGCGGGACCCCCACGAGCAGTACTTC

V: TRBV6-1
D: TRBD2
J: TRBJ2-6
size: .
CDR3: CASGSLAGTGGANVLTF
DNA: TGTGCCAGCGGGAGTCTAGCGGGGACGGGGGGGGCCAACGTCCTGACTTTC

V: TRBV12-3/TRBV12-4
D: TRBD1
J: TRBJ2-1
size: few
CDR3: CAIGQGYNEQFF
DNA: TGTGCCATCGGACAGGGGTACAATGAGCAGTTCTTC

V: TRBV4-3
D: .
J: TRBJ2-3
size: many
CDR3: CASSREIRGSGADTQYF
DNA: TGCGCCAGCAGCCGAGAGATAAGGGGGAGTGGGGCAGATACGCAGTATTTT

V: TRBV4-3
D: .
J: TRBJ2-4
size: .
CDR3: CASSQDMALSIQYF
DNA: TGCGCCAGCAGCCAAGATATGGCCCTAAGCATTCAGTACTTC

V: TRBV4-3
D: TRBD2
J: TRBJ2-7
size: .
CDR3: CASSHRAGASYEQYF
DNA: TGCGCCAGCAGCCACCGAGCGGGGGCCTCCTACGAGCAGTACTTC

V: TRBV18
D: TRBD2
J: TRBJ2-1
size: .
CDR3: CASSSGTSANEQFF
DNA: TGTGCCAGCTCATCCGGGACTAGCGCCAATGAGCAGTTCTTC

V: TRBV9
D: TRBD1
J: TRBJ1-2
size: few
CDR3: CASSGPGQGTYGYTF
DNA: TGTGCCAGCAGCGGACCGGGACAGGGGACCTATGGCTACACCTTC

V: TRBV7-8
D: TRBD2
J: TRBJ2-7
size: .
CDR3: CASSPGGAPSYEQYF
DNA: TGTGCCAGCAGCCCGGGGGGGGCACCTTCCTACGAGCAGTACTTC

V: TRBV5-6
D: TRBD1
J: TRBJ1-1
size: .
CDR3: CASSLLGQDMNTEAFF
DNA: TGTGCCAGCAGCTTGCTGGGACAGGACATGAACACTGAAGCTTTCTTT

V: TRBV10-3
D: .
J: TRBJ2-5
size: .
CDR3: CAISDGGQETQYF
DNA: TGTGCCATCAGTGATGGGGGGCAAGAGACCCAGTACTTC

V: TRBV5-6
D: TRBD1
J: TRBJ1-5
size: .
CDR3: CASSGVGRDRVSNQPQHF
DNA: TGTGCCAGCAGCGGGGTAGGTCGGGACAGGGTCTCCAATCAGCCCCAGCATTTT

V: TRBV28
D: TRBD2
J: TRBJ2-3
size: .
CDR3: CASSFGLDADTQYF
DNA: TGTGCCAGCAGTTTCGGACTAGATGCAGATACGCAGTATTTT

V: TRBV12-3/TRBV12-4
D: .
J: TRBJ2-5
size: many
CDR3: CASSLQTQETQYF
DNA: TGTGCCAGCAGTCTCCAGACCCAAGAGACCCAGTACTTC

V: TRBV12-3/TRBV12-4
D: TRBD2
J: TRBJ2-3
size: many
CDR3: CASSLASGGADTQYF
DNA: TGTGCCAGCAGTTTGGCTAGCGGGGGGGCAGATACGCAGTATTTT

V: TRBV12-3/TRBV12-4
D: TRBD2
J: TRBJ2-7
size: many
CDR3: CASSLGGLGDYEQYF
DNA: TGTGCCAGCAGTCTTGGTGGACTAGGGGACTACGAGCAGTACTTC

V: TRBV9
D: TRBD2
J: TRBJ2-1
size: few
CDR3: CASSALAGGMFF
DNA: TGTGCCAGCAGCGCACTAGCGGGAGGTATGTTCTTC

V: TRBV5-1
D: .
J: TRBJ2-5
size: many
CDR3: CASSLDLARPQETQYF
DNA: TGCGCCAGCAGCTTGGATCTGGCCAGGCCCCAAGAGACCCAGTACTTC

V: TRBV4-3
D: TRBD2
J: TRBJ2-6
size: few
CDR3: CASSQRAGVSGANVLTF
DNA: TGCGCCAGCAGCCAACGAGCGGGAGTCTCTGGGGCCAACGTCCTGACTTTC

V: TRBV20-1
D: .
J: TRBJ2-1
size: few
CDR3: CSAGGPLASSWNEQFF
DNA: TGCAGTGCTGGGGGTCCACTAGCCTCGTCTTGGAATGAGCAGTTCTTC

V: TRBV6-2/TRBV6-3
D: TRBD2
J: TRBJ2-1
size: few
CDR3: CASSYMRLAHEQFF
DNA: TGTGCCAGCAGTTACATGCGACTAGCGCATGAGCAGTTCTTC

V: TRBV20-1
D: .
J: TRBJ2-3
size: .
CDR3: CSARDARPTGITDTQYF
DNA: TGCAGTGCTAGAGATGCCCGCCCGACAGGAATCACAGATACGCAGTATTTT

V: TRBV20-1
D: TRBD2
J: TRBJ2-3
size: .
CDR3: CSARDFSGGSDGTQYF
DNA: TGCAGTGCTAGAGATTTTAGCGGGGGGTCTGATGGTACGCAGTATTTT

V: TRBV5-1
D: .
J: TRBJ2-4
size: .
CDR3: CASSLQQGRNIQYF
DNA: TGCGCCAGCAGCTTGCAACAGGGAAGAAACATTCAGTACTTC

V: TRBV24-1
D: .
J: TRBJ2-1
size: .
CDR3: CATSDLRDEQFF
DNA: TGTGCCACCAGTGATTTGCGGGATGAGCAGTTCTTC

V: TRBV20-1
D: .
J: TRBJ2-3
size: .
CDR3: CSPERTGNTDTQYF
DNA: TGCAGTCCTGAACGTACAGGGAACACAGATACGCAGTATTTT

V: TRBV21-1
D: .
J: TRBJ2-2
size: few
CDR3: CASSTSSGWSHGELFF
DNA: TGTGCCAGCAGCACCTCTAGCGGCTGGAGTCACGGGGAGCTGTTTTTT

V: TRBV3-1
D: .
J: TRBJ1-2
size: .
CDR3: CASSQGPLGYTF
DNA: TGTGCCAGCAGCCAGGGCCCGCTTGGCTACACCTTC

V: TRBV2
D: TRBD1
J: TRBJ2-5
size: .
CDR3: CASSTGTGVGTQYF
DNA: TGTGCCAGCAGCACCGGGACAGGGGTCGGGACCCAGTACTTC

V: TRBV11-2
D: TRBD2
J: TRBJ2-7
size: many
CDR3: CASSAGTSGRRVGHEQYF
DNA: TGTGCCAGCAGCGCCGGGACTAGCGGGAGAAGGGTAGGCCACGAGCAGTACTTC

V: TRBV29-1
D: TRBD1
J: TRBJ2-5
size: few
CDR3: CSVERPSGGRETQYF
DNA: TGCAGCGTTGAAAGGCCCTCAGGGGGCCGGGAGACCCAGTACTTC

V: TRBV5-1
D: .
J: TRBJ2-3
size: many
CDR3: CASSLAIRGTDTQYF
DNA: TGCGCCAGCAGCTTGGCCATTAGGGGCACAGATACGCAGTATTTT

V: TRBV4-2
D: .
J: TRBJ2-1
size: .
CDR3: CASSQDYLGSYNEQFF
DNA: TGTGCCAGCAGCCAAGATTATTTGGGATCCTACAATGAGCAGTTCTTC

V: TRBV20-1
D: .
J: TRBJ1-1
size: .
CDR3: CSASSGMNTEAFF
DNA: TGCAGTGCTAGTTCGGGAATGAACACTGAAGCTTTCTTT

V: TRBV5-1
D: .
J: TRBJ2-3
size: .
CDR3: CASSLAGQSDTQYF
DNA: TGCGCCAGCAGCTTGGCCGGGCAGTCGGATACGCAGTATTTT

V: TRBV24-1
D: .
J: TRBJ2-1
size: .
CDR3: CATSIFSVKSGSNEQFF
DNA: TGTGCCACCAGTATCTTCTCGGTCAAAAGCGGCAGTAATGAGCAGTTCTTC

V: TRBV29-1
D: TRBD1
J: TRBJ1-3
size: few
CDR3: CSGMGQGPGNTIYF
DNA: TGCAGCGGCATGGGACAGGGTCCTGGAAACACCATATATTTT

V: TRBV6-5
D: .
J: TRBJ2-2
size: .
CDR3: CASREETGELFF
DNA: TGTGCCAGCAGGGAGGAAACGGGGGAGCTGTTTTTT

V: TRBV20-1
D: TRBD1
J: TRBJ1-4
size: few
CDR3: CSAPGQGDEKLFF
DNA: TGCAGTGCACCCGGACAGGGCGATGAAAAACTGTTTTTT